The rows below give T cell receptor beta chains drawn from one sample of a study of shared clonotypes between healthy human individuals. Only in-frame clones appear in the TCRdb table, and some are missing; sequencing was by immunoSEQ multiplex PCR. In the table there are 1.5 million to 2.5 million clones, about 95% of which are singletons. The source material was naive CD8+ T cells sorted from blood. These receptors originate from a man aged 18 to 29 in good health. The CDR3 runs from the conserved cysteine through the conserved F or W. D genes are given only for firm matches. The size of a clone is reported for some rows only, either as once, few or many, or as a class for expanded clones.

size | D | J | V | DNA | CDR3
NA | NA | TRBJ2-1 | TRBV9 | TGTGCCAGCAGCGTGACTACAGGGTGGAATGAGCAGTTCTTC | CASSVTTGWNEQFF
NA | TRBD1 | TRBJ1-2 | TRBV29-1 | TGCAGCGTGGGGACAGGGATCGACTATGGCTACACCTTC | CSVGTGIDYGYTF
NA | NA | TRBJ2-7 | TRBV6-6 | TGTGCCAGCAGTTACTCGTCTGATAGCGAGCAGTACTTC | CASSYSSDSEQYF
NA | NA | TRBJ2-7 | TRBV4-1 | TGCGCCAGCAGCCAAGATGGACGTCCAGACCCCTACGAGCAGTACTTC | CASSQDGRPDPYEQYF
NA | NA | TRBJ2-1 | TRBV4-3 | TGCGCCAGCAGCCAGGGCATAGTATTCGGTGAGCAGTTCTTC | CASSQGIVFGEQFF
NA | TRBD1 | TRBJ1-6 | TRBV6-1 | TGTGCCAGCAGTGCAACCGGGACAGGGGGATTAAGGTCACCCCTCCACTTT | CASSATGTGGLRSPLHF
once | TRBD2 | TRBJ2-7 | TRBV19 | TGTGCCAGTAGCCTGACTAGCGGGATCTACGAGCAGTACTTC | CASSLTSGIYEQYF
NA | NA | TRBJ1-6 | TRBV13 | TGTGCCAGCAGCTCCCGGGGCATTAATTCACCCCTCCACTTT | CASSSRGINSPLHF
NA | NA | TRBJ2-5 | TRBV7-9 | TGTGCCAGCAGCTTAGTAACAGGAGAGACCCAGTACTTC | CASSLVTGETQYF
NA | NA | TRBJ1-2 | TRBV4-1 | TGCGCCAGCAGCCAAGAAAATCCGGGGGACTATGGCTACACCTTC | CASSQENPGDYGYTF